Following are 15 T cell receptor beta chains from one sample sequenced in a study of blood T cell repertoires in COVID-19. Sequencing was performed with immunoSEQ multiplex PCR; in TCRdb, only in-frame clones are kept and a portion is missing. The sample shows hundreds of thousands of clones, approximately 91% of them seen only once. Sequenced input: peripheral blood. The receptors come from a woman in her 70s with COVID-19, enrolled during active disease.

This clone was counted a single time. CDR3 coding DNA: TGTGCCAGAAGCTTGCGGGACAGGGCCTCCTATGGCTACACCTTC. It yields the protein CARSLRDRASYGYTF. The chain links TRBV5-3 to TRBJ1-2; 9 bases line up with TRBD1. TRBV5-3 is an open reading frame whose function is uncertain. This CDR3 comprises 15 residues. Trimming removed 1 base from V and 4 bases from J; junction bases left unmatched: 5.

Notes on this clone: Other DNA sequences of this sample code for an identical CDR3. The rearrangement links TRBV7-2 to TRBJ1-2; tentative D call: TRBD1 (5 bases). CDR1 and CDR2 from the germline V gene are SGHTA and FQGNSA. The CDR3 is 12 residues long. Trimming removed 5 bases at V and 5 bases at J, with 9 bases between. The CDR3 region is CASSLRGYGYTF. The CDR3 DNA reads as TGTGCCAGCAGCCTACGGGGGTATGGCTACACCTTC.

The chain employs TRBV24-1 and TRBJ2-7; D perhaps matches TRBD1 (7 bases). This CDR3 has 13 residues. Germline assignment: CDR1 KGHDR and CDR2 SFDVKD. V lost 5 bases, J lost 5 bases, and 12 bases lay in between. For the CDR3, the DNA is TGTGCCACCAGTGGACAGGGAGGAGACGAGCAGTACTTC. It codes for CATSGQGGDEQYF.

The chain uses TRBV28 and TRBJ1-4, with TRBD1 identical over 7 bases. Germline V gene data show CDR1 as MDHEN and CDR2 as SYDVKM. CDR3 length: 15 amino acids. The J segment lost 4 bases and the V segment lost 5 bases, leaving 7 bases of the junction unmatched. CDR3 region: CASSTPTGVNEKLFF. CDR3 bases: TGTGCCAGCAGTACCCCTACAGGGGTTAATGAAAAACTGTTTTTT.

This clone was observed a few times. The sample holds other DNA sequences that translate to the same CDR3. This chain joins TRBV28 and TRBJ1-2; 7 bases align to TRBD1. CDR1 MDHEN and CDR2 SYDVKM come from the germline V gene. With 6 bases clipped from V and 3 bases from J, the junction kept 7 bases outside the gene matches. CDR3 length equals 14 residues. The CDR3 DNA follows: TGTGCCAGCAGAACCGAGGACAGGTACTATGGCTACACCTTC. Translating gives CASRTEDRYYGYTF.

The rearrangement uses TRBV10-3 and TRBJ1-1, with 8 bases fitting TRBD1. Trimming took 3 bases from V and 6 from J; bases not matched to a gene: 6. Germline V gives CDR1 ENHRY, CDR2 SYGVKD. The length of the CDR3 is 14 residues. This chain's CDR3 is CAISDRGRSPEAFF. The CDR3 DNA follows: TGTGCCATCAGTGACAGGGGGCGATCTCCTGAAGCTTTCTTT.

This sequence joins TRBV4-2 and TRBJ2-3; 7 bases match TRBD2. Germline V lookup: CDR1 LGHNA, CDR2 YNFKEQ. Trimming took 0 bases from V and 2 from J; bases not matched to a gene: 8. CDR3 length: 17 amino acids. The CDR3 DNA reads TGTGCCAGCAGCCAAGAAGTAAGCGGGGATTACACAGATACGCAGTATTTT. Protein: CASSQEVSGDYTDTQYF.

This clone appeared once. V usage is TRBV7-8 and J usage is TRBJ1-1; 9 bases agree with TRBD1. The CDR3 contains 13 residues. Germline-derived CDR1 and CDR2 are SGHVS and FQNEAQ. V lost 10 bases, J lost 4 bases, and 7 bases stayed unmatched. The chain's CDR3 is CAIIQGAGTEAFF. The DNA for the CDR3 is TGTGCCATTATACAGGGGGCAGGCACTGAAGCTTTCTTT.

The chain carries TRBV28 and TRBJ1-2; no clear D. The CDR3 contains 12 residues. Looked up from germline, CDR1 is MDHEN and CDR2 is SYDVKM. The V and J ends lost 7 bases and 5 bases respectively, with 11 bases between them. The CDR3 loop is CASTLDSYGYTF. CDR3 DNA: TGTGCCAGCACCCTGGACTCTTATGGCTACACCTTC.

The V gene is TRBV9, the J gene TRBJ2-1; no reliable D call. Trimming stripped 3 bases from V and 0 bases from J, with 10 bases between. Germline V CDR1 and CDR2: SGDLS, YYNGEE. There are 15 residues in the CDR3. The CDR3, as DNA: TGTGCCAGCAGCGCAGACATGAGCTCCTACAATGAGCAGTTCTTC. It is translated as CASSADMSSYNEQFF. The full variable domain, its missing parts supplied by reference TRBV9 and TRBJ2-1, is DSGVTQTPKHLITATGQRVTLRCSPRSGDLSVYWYQQSLDQGLQFLIQYYNGEERAKGNILERFSAQQFPDLHSELNLSSLELGDSALYFCASSADMSSYNEQFFGPGTRLTVL.

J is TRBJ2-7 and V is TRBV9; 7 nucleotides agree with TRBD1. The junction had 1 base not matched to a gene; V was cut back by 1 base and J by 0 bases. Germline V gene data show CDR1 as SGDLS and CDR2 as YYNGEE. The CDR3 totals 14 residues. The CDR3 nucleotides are TGTGCCAGCAGCGTAAGGGACAGCTCCTACGAGCAGTACTTC. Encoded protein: CASSVRDSSYEQYF.

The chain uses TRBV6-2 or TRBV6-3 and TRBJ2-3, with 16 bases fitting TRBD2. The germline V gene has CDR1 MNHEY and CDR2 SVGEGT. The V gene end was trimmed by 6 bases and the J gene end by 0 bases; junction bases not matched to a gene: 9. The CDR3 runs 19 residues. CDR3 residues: CASSIPGLAGGHSTDTQYF. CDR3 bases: TGTGCCAGCAGCATACCGGGACTAGCGGGGGGGCACAGCACAGATACGCAGTATTTT.

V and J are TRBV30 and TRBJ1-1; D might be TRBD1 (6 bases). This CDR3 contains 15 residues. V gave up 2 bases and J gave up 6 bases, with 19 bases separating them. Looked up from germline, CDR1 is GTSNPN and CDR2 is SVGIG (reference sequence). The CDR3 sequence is CAWSTRGARGAEAFF. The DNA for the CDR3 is TGTGCCTGGAGTACCCGGGGGGCGAGAGGGGCTGAAGCTTTCTTT.

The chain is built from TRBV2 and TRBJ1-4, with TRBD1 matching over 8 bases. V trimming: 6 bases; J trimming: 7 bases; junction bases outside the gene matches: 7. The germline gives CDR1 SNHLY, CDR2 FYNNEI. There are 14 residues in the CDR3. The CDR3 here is CASRVTGGSEKLFF. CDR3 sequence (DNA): TGTGCCAGCAGGGTCACAGGGGGAAGTGAAAAACTGTTTTTT.

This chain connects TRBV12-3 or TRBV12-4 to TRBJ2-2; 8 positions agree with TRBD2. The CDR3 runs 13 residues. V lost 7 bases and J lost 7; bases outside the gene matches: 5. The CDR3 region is CASTPGGNGELFF. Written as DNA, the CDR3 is TGTGCCAGCACCCCGGGAGGGAACGGGGAGCTGTTTTTT.